Listed here are 8 T cell receptor beta chains from one sample, sequenced in a study of T cells in localized non-small cell lung cancer. Sequencing was performed with immunoSEQ multiplex PCR; in TCRdb, only in-frame clones are kept and a portion is missing. The profile shows roughly 26,000 clones, 70% to 90% of them singletons. The sample was peripheral blood, taken before any cancer treatment. These receptors were obtained from a female donor at least 60 years old with stage II squamous cell lung carcinoma.

The chain recombines TRBV5-4 with TRBJ2-7, with 7 bases fitting TRBD1. CDR3 length: 14 amino acids. Losses at the gene ends were 4 bases for V and 2 bases for J; bases not matched to a gene: 6. CDR1 is SGHNT and CDR2 is YYREEE in the germline V gene (reference sequence). The CDR3 reads CASSADRITYEQYF. In nucleotides, the CDR3 is TGTGCCAGCAGCGCGGACAGGATCACCTACGAGCAGTACTTC.

The chain has TRBV2 and TRBJ2-2; 9 nucleotides line up with TRBD1. There are 11 residues in the CDR3. Germline CDR1 is SNHLY and CDR2 is FYNNEI. CDR3 region: CASTGGGELFF. The CDR3 DNA reads as TGTGCATCGACAGGGGGAGGGGAGCTGTTTTTT.

The chain combines TRBV5-1 with TRBJ2-1, with TRBD1 matching over 8 bases. Unmatched junction bases numbered 7, after V lost 4 bases and J lost 7 bases. CDR1 and CDR2 (germline): SGHRS, YFSETQ. This CDR3 region has 14 residues. CDR3 loop: CASSGTGQGNEQFF. As DNA, the CDR3 is TGCGCCAGCAGCGGAACCGGACAGGGTAATGAGCAGTTCTTC.

The chain couples TRBV29-1 to TRBJ2-3; a possible D gene is TRBD1 (6 bases). The CDR3 is made up of 13 amino acids. Per germline, CDR1 SQVTM and CDR2 ANQGSEA. The ends were cut back, 2 bases at V and 7 bases at J, with 13 bases in the middle. CDR3 in DNA: TGCAGCGTTGAAAGCACACAGGGAAATACGCAGTATTTT. It is translated as CSVESTQGNTQYF.

This clone was recorded a few times. The CDR3 sequence: CASSMEQGGNTEAFF. CDR3 nucleotides: TGTGCCAGTAGTATGGAACAGGGCGGGAACACTGAAGCTTTCTTT. The chain carries TRBV19 and TRBJ1-1; D might be TRBD1 (6 bases). CDR1 LNHDA and CDR2 SQIVND come from the germline V gene (reference sequence). V gave up 3 bases and J gave up 1 base, with 12 bases separating them. This CDR3 is 15 amino acids long.

V gene TRBV6-6 combines with J gene TRBJ1-3, with D possibly matching TRBD1 (5 bases). CDR3 length: 15 residues. Trimming left V 0 bases short and J 4 bases short, with 10 bases between. Per germline, CDR1 MNHNY and CDR2 SVGAGI (reference sequence). The CDR3, as DNA: TGTGCCAGCAGTTACTCCGGGACGCGGGGAAACACCATATATTTT. It specifies CASSYSGTRGNTIYF.

J is TRBJ2-1 and V is TRBV7-2; 13 bases map to TRBD2. The length of the CDR3 is 17 residues. The V and J ends lost 5 bases and 0 bases, in that order; junction bases with no gene match: 4. Per the germline V gene, CDR1 is SGHTA and CDR2 is FQGNSA. The chain's CDR3 is CASSRLAGGFSYNEQFF. The CDR3 DNA is TGTGCCAGCAGCCGACTAGCGGGGGGATTCTCCTACAATGAGCAGTTCTTC.

The CDR3 DNA reads as TGTGCCAGCAGTCATAAGCGGGAGGGCTACGAGCAGTACTTC. It codes for CASSHKREGYEQYF. The genes are TRBV27 and TRBJ2-7; 10 bases are a match to TRBD2. CDR1 and CDR2 (germline): MNHEY, SMNVEV (reference sequence). Trimming at V came to 5 bases and at J to 3 bases, leaving 4 bases not matched to a gene. CDR3 length: 14 residues.